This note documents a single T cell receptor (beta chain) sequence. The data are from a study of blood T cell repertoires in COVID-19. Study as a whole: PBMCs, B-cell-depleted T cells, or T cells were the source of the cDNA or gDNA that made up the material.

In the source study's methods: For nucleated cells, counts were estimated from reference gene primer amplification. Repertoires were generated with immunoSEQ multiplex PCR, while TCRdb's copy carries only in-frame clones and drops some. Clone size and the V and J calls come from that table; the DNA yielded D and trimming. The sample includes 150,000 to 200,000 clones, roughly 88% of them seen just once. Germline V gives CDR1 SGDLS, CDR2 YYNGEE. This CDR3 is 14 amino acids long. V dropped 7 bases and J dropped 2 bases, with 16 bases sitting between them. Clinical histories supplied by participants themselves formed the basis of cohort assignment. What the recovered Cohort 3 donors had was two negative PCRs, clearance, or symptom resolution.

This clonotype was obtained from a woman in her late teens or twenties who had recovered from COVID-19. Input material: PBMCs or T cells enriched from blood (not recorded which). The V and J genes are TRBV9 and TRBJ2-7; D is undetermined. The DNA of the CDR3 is TGTGCCAGCGCCCGGTCCGGTCAGGCCTACGAGCAGTACTTC. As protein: CASARSGQAYEQYF. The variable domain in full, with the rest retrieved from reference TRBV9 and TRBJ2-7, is DSGVTQTPKHLITATGQRVTLRCSPRSGDLSVYWYQQSLDQGLQFLIQYYNGEERAKGNILERFSAQQFPDLHSELNLSSLELGDSALYFCASARSGQAYEQYFGPGTRLTVT.